These 8 T cell receptor beta chains were all obtained from the same sample, sequenced in a study of blood T cell repertoires in COVID-19. The repertoire was sequenced with immunoSEQ multiplex PCR; TCRdb's copy has only in-frame clones and lacks some. The repertoire holds hundreds of thousands of clones, with 65% to 90% as singletons. The sample comprised peripheral blood. The receptor set was obtained from a man in his fifties or sixties with active or convalescent COVID-19.

The chain links TRBV7-9 to TRBJ2-3, with 7 bases aligning to TRBD2. The germline V gene has CDR1 SEHNR and CDR2 FQNEAQ (reference sequence). The V and J ends lost 9 bases and 6 bases, in that order; junction bases with no gene match: 6. The CDR3 has 12 amino acids. The CDR3, as DNA: TGTGCCAGTCCAAAAGCGGGGGATACGCAGTATTTT. It specifies CASPKAGDTQYF. The full variable domain, in which reference TRBV7-9 and TRBJ2-3 provide the parts outside the CDR3, is DTGVSQNPRHKITKRGQNVTFRCDPISEHNRLYWYRQTLGQGPEFLTYFQNEAQLEKSRLLSDRFSAERPKGSFSTLEIQRTEQGDSAMYLCASPKAGDTQYFGPGTRLTVL.

The V and J genes are TRBV5-1 and TRBJ1-2; a weak D match, TRBD1 (5 bases). Trimming took 0 bases from V and 7 from J, leaving 16 bases between them. Per germline, CDR1 SGHRS and CDR2 YFSETQ. This CDR3 region has 15 residues. The CDR3 region has the DNA TGCGCCAGCAGCTTGGAGACAGACCCTTTTCGTGGCTACACCTTC. Amino acid sequence: CASSLETDPFRGYTF.

The CDR3 DNA follows: TGTGCCAGCAGAGGCGGGGACAGGGACGATTCGAGCTATGGCTACACCTTC. This encodes CASRGGDRDDSSYGYTF. V gene TRBV27 combines with J gene TRBJ1-2; 9 bases are shared with TRBD1. V dropped 6 bases and J dropped 4; count of bases not matched to a gene: 15. Per the germline V gene, CDR1 is MNHEY and CDR2 is SMNVEV (reference sequence). This CDR3 is built from 17 residues.

The CDR3 loop reads CASSSLGQGAGDTQYF. For the CDR3, the DNA is TGTGCCAGCAGCTCCTTGGGTCAGGGGGCAGGAGATACGCAGTATTTT. The chain couples TRBV7-2 to TRBJ2-3; 8 bases match TRBD1. The germline gives CDR1 SGHTA, CDR2 FQGNSA. There are 16 residues in the CDR3. The V gene end was trimmed by 4 bases and the J gene end by 5 bases; junction bases not matched to a gene: 11.

V gene TRBV19 combines with J gene TRBJ1-6; TRBD1 matches at 10 bases. The ends lost 3 bases at V and 7 bases at J; junction bases unmatched: 3. The CDR3 is 15 residues long. CDR1 and CDR2 from the germline V gene are LNHDA and SQIVND (reference sequence). CDR3 sequence reads: CASSMRTGGNSPLHF. Here the CDR3 DNA reads TGTGCCAGTAGTATGAGGACAGGGGGAAATTCACCCCTCCACTTT.

The chain uses TRBV6-1 and TRBJ1-4; D is unclear. V was cut by 2 bases and J by 0 bases, with 7 bases left in between. Germline V gene lookup returns CDR1 MNHNS and CDR2 SASEGT. This CDR3 has 15 residues. CDR3 sequence reads: CASSEFIATNEKLFF. Written as DNA, the CDR3 is TGTGCCAGCAGTGAATTTATCGCAACTAATGAAAAACTGTTTTTT.

The gene calls are TRBV7-9 and TRBJ1-1, with D unresolved. The CDR3 is 13 amino acids. Trimming shortened V by 5 bases and J by 3 bases, and 10 bases separated the two germline ends. Germline loops: CDR1 SEHNR, CDR2 FQNEAQ (reference sequence). The CDR3 DNA reads as TGTGCCAGCAGCCCCCGTTCGGACACTGAAGCTTTCTTT. Amino acids: CASSPRSDTEAFF. Full variable domain (missing parts from reference TRBV7-9 and TRBJ1-1): DTGVSQNPRHKITKRGQNVTFRCDPISEHNRLYWYRQTLGQGPEFLTYFQNEAQLEKSRLLSDRFSAERPKGSFSTLEIQRTEQGDSAMYLCASSPRSDTEAFFGQGTRLTVV.

V gene TRBV7-9 combines with J gene TRBJ2-1; 8 positions match TRBD2. The junction had 15 bases not matched to a gene; V was cut back by 9 bases and J by 8 bases. Germline values: CDR1 SEHNR, CDR2 FQNEAQ (reference sequence). This CDR3 is 15 amino acids long. This chain's CDR3 is CASLPVPGGRHEQFF. CDR3 nucleotide sequence: TGTGCCAGTTTACCCGTCCCGGGCGGGAGGCATGAGCAGTTCTTC.